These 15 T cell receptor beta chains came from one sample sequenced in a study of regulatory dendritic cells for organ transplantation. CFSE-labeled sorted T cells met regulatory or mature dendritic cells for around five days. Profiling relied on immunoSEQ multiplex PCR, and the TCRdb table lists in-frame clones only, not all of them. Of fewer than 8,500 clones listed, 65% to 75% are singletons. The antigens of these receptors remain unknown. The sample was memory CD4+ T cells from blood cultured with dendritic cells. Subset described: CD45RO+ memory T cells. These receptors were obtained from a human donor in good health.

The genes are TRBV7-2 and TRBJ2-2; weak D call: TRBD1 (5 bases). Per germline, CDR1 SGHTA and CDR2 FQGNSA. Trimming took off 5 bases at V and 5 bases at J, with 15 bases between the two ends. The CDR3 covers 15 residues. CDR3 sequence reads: CASSIPGLRTGELFF. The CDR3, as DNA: TGTGCCAGCAGCATCCCAGGGCTTCGGACCGGGGAGCTGTTTTTT.

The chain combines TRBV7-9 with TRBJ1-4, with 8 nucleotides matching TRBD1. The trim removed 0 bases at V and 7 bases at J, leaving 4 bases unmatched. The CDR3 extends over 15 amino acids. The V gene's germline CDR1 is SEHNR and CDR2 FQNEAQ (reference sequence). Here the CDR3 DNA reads TGTGCCAGCAGCTTAGCGCAGGGGGCGAGTGAAAAACTGTTTTTT. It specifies CASSLAQGASEKLFF. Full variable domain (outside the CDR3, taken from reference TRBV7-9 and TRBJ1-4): DTGVSQNPRHKITKRGQNVTFRCDPISEHNRLYWYRQTLGQGPEFLTYFQNEAQLEKSRLLSDRFSAERPKGSFSTLEIQRTEQGDSAMYLCASSLAQGASEKLFFGSGTQLSVL.

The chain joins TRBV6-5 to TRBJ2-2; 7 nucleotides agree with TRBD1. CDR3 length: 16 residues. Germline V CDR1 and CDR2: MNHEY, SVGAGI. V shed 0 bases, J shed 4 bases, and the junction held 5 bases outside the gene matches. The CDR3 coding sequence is TGTGCCAGCAGTTACTCGACAGGGTCAGTCACCGGGGAGCTGTTTTTT. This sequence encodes CASSYSTGSVTGELFF.

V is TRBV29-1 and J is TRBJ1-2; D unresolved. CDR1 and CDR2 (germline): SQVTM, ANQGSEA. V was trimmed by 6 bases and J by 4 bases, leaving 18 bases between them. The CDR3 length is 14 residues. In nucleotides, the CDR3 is TGCAGCGTCCCGTCGGGGAACCGCGGCTATGGCTACACCTTC. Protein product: CSVPSGNRGYGYTF.

The CDR3 sequence is CASSARTGLGEKLFF. The CDR3 nucleotides read TGTGCCAGTAGTGCCCGAACAGGCCTAGGGGAAAAACTGTTTTTT. The gene calls are TRBV19 and TRBJ1-4; D perhaps matches TRBD1 (5 bases). V gave up 5 bases and J gave up 8 bases, with 18 bases separating them. This CDR3 is 15 amino acids long. CDR1 LNHDA and CDR2 SQIVND come from the germline V gene (reference sequence).

As DNA, the CDR3 is TGCGCCAGCAGCCTGGGACAGGAGTCCTACAATGAGCAGTTCTTC. Translated, it gives CASSLGQESYNEQFF. J is TRBJ2-1 and V is TRBV5-1; 8 nucleotides line up with TRBD1. Germline CDR1 SGHRS, CDR2 YFSETQ. This CDR3 is built from 15 residues. The V gene end was trimmed by 4 bases and the J gene end by 1 base; junction bases not matched to a gene: 4.

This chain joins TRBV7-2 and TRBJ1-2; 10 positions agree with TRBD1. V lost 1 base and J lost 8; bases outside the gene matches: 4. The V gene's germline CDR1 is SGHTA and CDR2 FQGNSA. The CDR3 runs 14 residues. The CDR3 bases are TGTGCCAGCAGCTTAGAGACAGGGGGCCCGGGCTACACCTTC. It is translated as CASSLETGGPGYTF.

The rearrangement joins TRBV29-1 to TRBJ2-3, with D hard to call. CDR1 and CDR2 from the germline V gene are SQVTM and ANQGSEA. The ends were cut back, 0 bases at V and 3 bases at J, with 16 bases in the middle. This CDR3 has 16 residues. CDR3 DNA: TGCAGCGTTGAAGATCGCCTGTCCCTCCAGACAGATACGCAGTATTTT. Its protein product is CSVEDRLSLQTDTQYF.

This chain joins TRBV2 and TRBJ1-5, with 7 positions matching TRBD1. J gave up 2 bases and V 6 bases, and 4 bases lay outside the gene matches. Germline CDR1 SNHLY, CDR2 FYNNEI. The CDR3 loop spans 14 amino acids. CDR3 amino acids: CASRLDRGNQPQHF. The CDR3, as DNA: TGTGCCAGCAGGTTAGACAGGGGCAATCAGCCCCAGCATTTT.

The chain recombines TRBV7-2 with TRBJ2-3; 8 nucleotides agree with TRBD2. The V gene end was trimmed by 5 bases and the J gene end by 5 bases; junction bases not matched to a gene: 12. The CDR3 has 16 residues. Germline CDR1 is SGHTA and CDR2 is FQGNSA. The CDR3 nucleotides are TGTGCCAGCAGCCCCCGCCCGGGACTAGGGAGAGATACGCAGTATTTT. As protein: CASSPRPGLGRDTQYF.

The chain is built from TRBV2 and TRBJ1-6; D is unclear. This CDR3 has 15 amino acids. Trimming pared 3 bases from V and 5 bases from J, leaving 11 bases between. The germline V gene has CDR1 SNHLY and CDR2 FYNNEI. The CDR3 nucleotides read TGTGCCAGCAGTGAGCGCAGGTTAGATAATTCACCCCTCCACTTT. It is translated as CASSERRLDNSPLHF. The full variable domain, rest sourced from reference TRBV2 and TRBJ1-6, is EPEVTQTPSHQVTQMGQEVILRCVPISNHLYFYWYRQILGQKVEFLVSFYNNEISEKSEIFDDQFSVERPDGSNFTLKIRSTKLEDSAMYFCASSERRLDNSPLHFGNGTRLTVT.

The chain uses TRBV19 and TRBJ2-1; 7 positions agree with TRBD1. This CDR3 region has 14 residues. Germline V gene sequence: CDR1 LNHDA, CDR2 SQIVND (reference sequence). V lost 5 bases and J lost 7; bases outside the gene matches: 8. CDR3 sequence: CASSGEGGGNEQFF. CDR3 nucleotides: TGTGCCAGTAGTGGGGAAGGGGGCGGAAATGAGCAGTTCTTC.

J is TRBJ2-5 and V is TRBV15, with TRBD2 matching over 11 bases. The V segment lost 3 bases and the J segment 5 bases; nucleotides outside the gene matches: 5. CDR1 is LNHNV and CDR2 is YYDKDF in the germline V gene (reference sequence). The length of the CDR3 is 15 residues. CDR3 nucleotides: TGTGCCACCAGCAGTCCTAGCGGGGGGAAGGAGACCCAGTACTTC. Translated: CATSSPSGGKETQYF.

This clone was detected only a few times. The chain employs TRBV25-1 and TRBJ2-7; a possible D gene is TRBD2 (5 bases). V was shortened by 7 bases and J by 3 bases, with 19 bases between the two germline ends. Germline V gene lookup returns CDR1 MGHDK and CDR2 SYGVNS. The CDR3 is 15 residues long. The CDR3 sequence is CASTEDVSDYYEQYF. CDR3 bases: TGTGCCAGCACCGAAGATGTTAGCGACTACTACGAGCAGTACTTC.

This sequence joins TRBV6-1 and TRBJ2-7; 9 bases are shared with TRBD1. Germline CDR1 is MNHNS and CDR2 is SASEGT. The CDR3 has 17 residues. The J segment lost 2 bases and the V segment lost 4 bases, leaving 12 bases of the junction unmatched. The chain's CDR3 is CASSAKIGTGLTYEQYF. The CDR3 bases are TGTGCCAGCAGTGCAAAAATCGGGACAGGGCTAACCTACGAGCAGTACTTC.